The present T cell receptor beta chain was sequenced within a study of blood T cell repertoires in COVID-19. Study as a whole: Both acute and convalescent COVID-19 samples were obtained from the United States, Italy and Spain.

The assay was immunoSEQ multiplex PCR, and TCRdb's table has in-frame clones only and misses some. The top ten clones hold roughly 1.4% of a sample with more than 140,000 clones, about four fifths of them seen once. After removal of 8 bases from V and 5 bases from J, the junction contained 2 bases not matched to a gene. CDR3 length: 12 amino acids. Germline values: CDR1 KGHSH, CDR2 LQKENI. This sequence joins TRBV18 and TRBJ2-7, with 11 bases identical to TRBD1. The sequence came from a human donor in a cohort sampled during active COVID-19. Sample: peripheral blood. The DNA for the CDR3 is TGTGCCAGCACGGGACAGGGGGACGAGCAGTACTTC. This translates into CASTGQGDEQYF.